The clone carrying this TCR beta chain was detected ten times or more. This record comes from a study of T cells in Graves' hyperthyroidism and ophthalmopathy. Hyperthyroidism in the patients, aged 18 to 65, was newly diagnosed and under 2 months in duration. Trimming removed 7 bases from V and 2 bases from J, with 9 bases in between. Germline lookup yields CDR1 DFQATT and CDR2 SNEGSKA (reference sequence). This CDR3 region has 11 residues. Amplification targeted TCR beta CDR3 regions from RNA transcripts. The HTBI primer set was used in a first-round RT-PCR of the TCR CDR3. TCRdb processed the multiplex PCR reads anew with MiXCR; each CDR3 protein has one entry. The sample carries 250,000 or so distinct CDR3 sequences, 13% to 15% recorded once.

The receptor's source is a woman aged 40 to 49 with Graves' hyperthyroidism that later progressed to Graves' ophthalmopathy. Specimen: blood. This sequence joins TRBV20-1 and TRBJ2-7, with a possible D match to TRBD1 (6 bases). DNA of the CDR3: TGCAGTGTAGAGGGGGCCTACGAGCAGTACTTC. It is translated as CSVEGAYEQYF.